The 21 T cell receptor beta chains given below trace back to one sample, sequenced in a study of control samples from healthy donors and cancer patients. Profiling relied on immunoSEQ multiplex PCR, and the TCRdb table lists in-frame clones only, not all of them. The sample lists around 90,000 clones, approximately 86% seen once, with around 20% in the top ten. Sequencing input: blood. All receptors come from a man aged 25 to 40 in good health.

The genes are TRBV6-2 or TRBV6-3 and TRBJ2-1; D is unclear. Germline CDR1 and CDR2: MNHEY and SVGEGT. The CDR3 has 14 residues. Trimming took off 5 bases at V and 6 bases at J, with 14 bases between the two ends. The CDR3 loop is CASSPTRVSNEQFF. CDR3 DNA: TGTGCCAGCAGTCCGACTCGAGTATCCAATGAGCAGTTCTTC.

This clone is a singleton in its sample. The gene calls are TRBV6-5 and TRBJ2-7; D gene ambiguous. Germline assignment: CDR1 MNHEY and CDR2 SVGAGI. The V and J ends lost 7 bases and 7 bases respectively, with 17 bases between them. There are 13 residues in the CDR3. The CDR3 nucleotides are TGTGCCAGCAAAGAAGGGCGCGATCTAGAGCAGTACTTC. This encodes CASKEGRDLEQYF.

This clone has a handful of counts. The V and J genes are TRBV5-4 and TRBJ2-5; TRBD2 might be the D (5 bases). V dropped 3 bases and J dropped 5 bases, with 23 bases sitting between them. CDR1 SGHNT and CDR2 YYREEE come from the germline V gene (reference sequence). The CDR3 contains 17 residues. CDR3 nucleotides: TGTGCCAGCAGCTCCCCCCGGGGTAGCAGCCCAATGGAGACCCAGTACTTC. Amino acids: CASSSPRGSSPMETQYF. Based on the CDR3 plus reference TRBV5-4 and TRBJ2-5, the full variable domain is ETGVTQSPTHLIKTRGQQVTLRCSSQSGHNTVSWYQQALGQGPQFIFQYYREEENGRGNFPPRFSGLQFPNYSSELNVNALELDDSALYLCASSSPRGSSPMETQYFGPGTRLLVL.

The V and J genes are TRBV28 and TRBJ2-2; TRBD2 might be the D (5 bases). Germline lookup yields CDR1 MDHEN and CDR2 SYDVKM. CDR3 size: 14 residues. Deletions cut 7 bases from V and 1 base from J, with 10 bases between. CDR3 nucleotides: TGTGCCAGCATCGGGGTTTTGAACACCGGGGAGCTGTTTTTT. Protein: CASIGVLNTGELFF.

The chain links TRBV11-1 to TRBJ2-7, with TRBD1 matching 7 bases. The germline V gene has CDR1 SGHAT and CDR2 FQDESV (reference sequence). The ends lost 5 bases at V and 2 bases at J; junction bases unmatched: 6. CDR3 length: 14 residues. The CDR3 nucleotides read TGTGCCAGCAGCGCCGGGACAGCGGCCTACGAGCAGTACTTC. Translated, it gives CASSAGTAAYEQYF. Supplemented by reference TRBV11-1 and TRBJ2-7, the full variable domain reads EAEVAQSPRYKITEKSQAVAFWCDPISGHATLYWYRQILGQGPELLVQFQDESVVDDSQLPKDRFSAERLKGVDSTLKIQPAELGDSAMYLCASSAGTAAYEQYFGPGTRLTVT.

This clone showed up just a few times. V is TRBV3-1 (or the pseudogene TRBV3-2) and J is TRBJ1-4; D is ambiguous. Germline CDR1 and CDR2: LGHDT and YNNKEL (reference sequence). The CDR3 contains 15 residues. The ends were cut back, 6 bases at V and 4 bases at J, with 15 bases in the middle. The CDR3 loop reads CASSTASQLNEKLFF. In nucleotides, the CDR3 is TGTGCCAGCAGTACAGCCTCCCAACTTAATGAAAAACTGTTTTTT.

The chain joins TRBV19 to TRBJ2-6; maybe TRBD1 (6 bases). Germline lookup yields CDR1 LNHDA and CDR2 SQIVND (reference sequence). The CDR3 extends over 17 amino acids. V was clipped by 7 bases and J by 0 bases, with 16 bases between them. CDR3: CASTKILQGSGANVLTF. DNA of the CDR3: TGTGCCAGTACCAAAATCTTACAGGGCTCTGGGGCCAACGTCCTGACTTTC.

This clone was counted once. This chain connects TRBV30 to TRBJ1-2; 9 nucleotides agree with TRBD1. V gave up 5 bases and J gave up 8 bases; unmatched junction bases: 9. Germline-derived CDR1 and CDR2 are GTSNPN and SVGIG (reference sequence). The CDR3 is made up of 13 amino acids. For the CDR3, the DNA is TGTGCCTGGTTAACAGGGGGCGCGGAGGGCTACACCTTC. Its protein is CAWLTGGAEGYTF.

This chain uses TRBV6-2 or TRBV6-3 with TRBJ1-6, with 9 bases lining up with TRBD1. The germline gives CDR1 MNHEY, CDR2 SVGEGT. The junction had 6 bases not matched to a gene; V was cut back by 5 bases and J by 10 bases. The CDR3 runs 14 residues. The CDR3 loop is CASSAVGQGSPLHF. CDR3 nucleotide sequence: TGTGCCAGCAGTGCTGTGGGACAGGGATCACCCCTCCACTTT.

This clone has only one observation. The CDR3 nucleotides read TGCAGTGCTAGTGACCGGGCCACGCGAGGAGAGACCCAGTACTTC. Translating gives CSASDRATRGETQYF. The chain carries TRBV20-1 and TRBJ2-5, with D unclear. CDR1 and CDR2 from the germline V gene are DFQATT and SNEGSKA (reference sequence). The CDR3 runs 15 residues. V was trimmed by 3 bases and J by 4 bases, leaving 18 bases between them.

V is TRBV5-5 and J is TRBJ2-3, with a possible D match to TRBD1 (5 bases). Germline loops: CDR1 SGHKS, CDR2 YYEKEE (reference sequence). The CDR3 has 14 amino acids. Trimming took off 2 bases at V and 4 bases at J, with 11 bases between the two ends. The chain's CDR3 is CASSFLGAADTQYF. CDR3 bases: TGTGCCAGCAGCTTCCTTGGGGCAGCAGATACGCAGTATTTT.

The gene calls are TRBV9 and TRBJ1-1; D is unresolved. Germline values: CDR1 SGDLS, CDR2 YYNGEE. The V end lost 4 bases, the J end lost 1 base, and 8 bases lay between the germline ends. The CDR3 runs 13 residues. The CDR3 bases are TGTGCCAGCAGCTCCAGCGGGAACACTGAAGCTTTCTTT. Its protein is CASSSSGNTEAFF.

The gene calls are TRBV5-1 and TRBJ2-7; D ambiguous. Germline loops: CDR1 SGHRS, CDR2 YFSETQ. V was trimmed by 0 bases and J by 2 bases, leaving 12 bases between them. The CDR3 is 15 amino acids. CDR3 protein: CASSLDGLGTYEQYF. The CDR3 DNA follows: TGCGCCAGCAGCTTGGATGGATTGGGGACCTACGAGCAGTACTTC. Complete variable domain (other parts from reference TRBV5-1 and TRBJ2-7): KAGVTQTPRYLIKTRGQQVTLSCSPISGHRSVSWYQQTPGQGLQFLFEYFSETQRNKGNFPGRFSGRQFSNSRSEMNVSTLELGDSALYLCASSLDGLGTYEQYFGPGTRLTVT.

The chain combines TRBV6-5 with TRBJ1-2; 7 bases agree with TRBD1. CDR1 is MNHEY, CDR2 SVGAGI, per germline. J lost 4 bases, V lost 7 bases, and 9 bases had no gene match. The CDR3 is 14 amino acids. The CDR3 nucleotides read TGTGCCAGCAACGACAGGGCCCCTTTCTATGGCTACACCTTC. Translation: CASNDRAPFYGYTF.

This clone occurred a few times. The sample carries other DNA sequences with the same CDR3. The chain couples TRBV6-5 to TRBJ1-4; D is unresolved. V lost 7 bases and J lost 7, with 16 bases in between. Per germline, CDR1 MNHEY and CDR2 SVGAGI. This CDR3 region has 14 residues. The CDR3 loop reads CASTEGGLGEKLFF. In DNA, the CDR3 is TGTGCCAGCACGGAAGGAGGTCTGGGTGAAAAACTGTTTTTT.

The rearrangement links TRBV7-8 to TRBJ1-1, with 7 positions matching TRBD1. Unmatched junction bases numbered 5, after V lost 2 bases and J lost 5 bases. The CDR3 spans 14 residues. Germline loops: CDR1 SGHVS, CDR2 FQNEAQ. CDR3 loop: CASSLRQGWTEAFF. The CDR3, as DNA: TGTGCCAGCAGCTTAAGACAGGGATGGACTGAAGCTTTCTTT.

The chain couples TRBV6-5 to TRBJ1-2; unclear D gene. Trimming removed 6 bases from V and 4 bases from J, with 18 bases in between. This CDR3 contains 15 residues. CDR1 MNHEY and CDR2 SVGAGI come from the germline V gene. CDR3 region: CASSPYKGIGYGYTF. CDR3 DNA sequence: TGTGCCAGCAGCCCCTACAAGGGAATCGGCTATGGCTACACCTTC.

The chain uses TRBV10-3 and TRBJ1-1, with unresolved D. The germline CDR1 and CDR2 sequences are ENHRY and SYGVKD. CDR3 length: 11 amino acids. The V end lost 3 bases, the J end lost 4 bases, and 3 bases lay between the germline ends. CDR3 protein: CAISDLTEAFF. In DNA form, the CDR3 reads TGTGCCATCAGTGATCTCACTGAAGCTTTCTTT.

V gene TRBV5-5 combines with J gene TRBJ1-2, with a tentative D call TRBD1 (5 bases). V was pared by 1 base and J by 4 bases, with 17 bases between. Germline V gene lookup returns CDR1 SGHKS and CDR2 YYEKEE (reference sequence). CDR3 size: 16 residues. This CDR3 is CASSLMAWGVPYGYTF. The DNA of the CDR3 is TGTGCCAGCAGCTTGATGGCCTGGGGGGTTCCCTATGGCTACACCTTC.

The chain is built from TRBV28 and TRBJ1-6; TRBD1 aligns across 7 bases. The germline gives CDR1 MDHEN, CDR2 SYDVKM. J was trimmed by 12 bases and V by 6 bases; bases with no gene match: 5. The CDR3 is 12 residues long. The chain's CDR3 is CASSRGGLPLHF. CDR3 DNA sequence: TGTGCCAGCAGCAGAGGGGGCCTACCCCTCCACTTT. Supplemented by reference TRBV28 and TRBJ1-6, the full variable domain reads DVKVTQSSRYLVKRTGEKVFLECVQDMDHENMFWYRQDPGLGLRLIYFSYDVKMKEKGDIPEGYSVSREKKERFSLILESASTNQTSMYLCASSRGGLPLHFGNGTRLTVT.

The chain carries TRBV11-2 and TRBJ2-7; D is undetermined. The CDR3 length is 13 residues. CDR1 is SGHAT and CDR2 is FQNNGV in the germline V gene. With 1 base removed from V and 4 bases from J, the gap between germline ends came to 8 bases. CDR3 loop: CASSLGAFYEQYF. Here the CDR3 DNA reads TGTGCCAGCAGCTTAGGTGCCTTTTACGAGCAGTACTTC.